This T cell receptor (beta chain) is drawn from a study of shared clonotypes between healthy human individuals. Study at large: Each donor contributed plates that comprised three CD4 naive, three CD4 memory, two CD8 naive and one CD8 memory. Study-wide findings and caveats: Rarefaction curves obtained for sorted subsets showed sequencing incomplete despite large depth.

Original handling: Without quality scores, immunoSEQ junctional reads could not be filtered like full-length reads. Measured with immunoSEQ multiplex PCR; TCRdb has only the in-frame clones, and not every one. The V and J calls and the clone size are those of that table, but D and trimming were determined from the DNA. This sample has about 2.4 million clones, with roughly 93% found just once. CDR1 and CDR2 from the germline V gene are GTSNPN and SVGIG (reference sequence). The germline V and J ends were trimmed by 5 bases and 5 bases, with 5 bases remaining between them. This CDR3 contains 10 residues. This clone showed up just once. Its antigen is unknown. The identical CDR3 is also encoded by other nucleotide sequences in the sample. Those who donated were healthy HIV-negative adults, with no recent acute infections or vaccinations reported.

The chain employs TRBV30 and TRBJ2-3, with D maybe TRBD2 (5 bases). The sequenced sample consisted of naive CD4+ T cells from PBMCs. As to subset: CD45RA+ positively selected. This sequence was found in a man younger than 35 in good health. Some clones in this sample may be carry-over from other donors' samples. The CDR3 coding sequence is TGTGCCTGGGGGAGAGATACGCAGTATTTT. Translation: CAWGRDTQYF.